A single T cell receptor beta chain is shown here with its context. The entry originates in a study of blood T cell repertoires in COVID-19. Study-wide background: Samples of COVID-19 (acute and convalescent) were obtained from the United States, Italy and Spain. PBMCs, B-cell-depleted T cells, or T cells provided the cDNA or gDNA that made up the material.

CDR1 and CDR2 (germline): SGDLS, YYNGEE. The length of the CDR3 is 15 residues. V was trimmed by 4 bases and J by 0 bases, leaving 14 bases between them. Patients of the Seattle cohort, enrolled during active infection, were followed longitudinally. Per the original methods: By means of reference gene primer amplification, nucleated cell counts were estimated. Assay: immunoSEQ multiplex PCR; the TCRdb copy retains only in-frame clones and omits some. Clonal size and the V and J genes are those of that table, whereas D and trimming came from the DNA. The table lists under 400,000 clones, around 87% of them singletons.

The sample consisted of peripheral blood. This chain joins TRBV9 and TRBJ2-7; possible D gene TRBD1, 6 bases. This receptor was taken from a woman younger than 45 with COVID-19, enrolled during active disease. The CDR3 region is CASSPRGRSSYEQYF. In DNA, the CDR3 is TGTGCCAGCAGCCCCAGGGGTAGGAGCTCCTACGAGCAGTACTTC.